This entry is about one T cell receptor beta chain. These data come from a study of beta chain features in type 1 diabetes. Markers CD45RO/CCR7/CD25/CD127/CD95/CD27 served to sort CD4+ naive, central memory, regulatory and stem cell-like memory cells. Looked up from germline, CDR1 is MNHEY and CDR2 is SVGAGI. Trimming left V 8 bases short and J 1 base short, with 13 bases between. There are 14 residues in the CDR3. Sequenced material consisted of expressed TCRB transcripts (all of the isolated RNA was reverse transcribed). Roughly 3.7 million reads, on average, came from each naive, central memory and regulatory T cell sample. TCRdb's table, derived via immunoSEQ multiplex PCR, lists solely in-frame clones and lacks some. The sample consists of a few hundred thousand clones, 11% of them appearing once.

This rearrangement joins TRBV6-5 to TRBJ2-3; D is ambiguous. The specimen was naive CD4+ T cells from blood. The receptor was isolated from a woman in her twenties or thirties in good health. The CDR3 coding sequence is TGTGCCAGCCTTCGACATCTCCGCACAGATACGCAGTATTTT. Its protein is CASLRHLRTDTQYF.